These T cell receptor beta chains were read from a single sample in a study of response to subunit inactivated influenza vaccine. TCRdb recomputed calls from the RT-PCR reads with MiXCR, one row per CDR3 protein. This table holds around 200,000 distinct CDR3 sequences, roughly 12% found once. The sample also formed part of further work on T cells expressing NK-cell markers.

The material sequenced was CD8+ T cells sorted from PBMCs, taken approximately 12 days after vaccination. These receptors all come from a man aged 45-65 years who received an inactivated influenza vaccine. The CDR3 runs from the conserved cysteine through the conserved F or W. The order of the fields is J gene, V gene, D gene, clone size, CDR3 length, CDR3 protein, CDR3 DNA. D genes are given only for firm matches. The size of a clone is reported for some rows only, either as once, few or many, or as a class for expanded clones.

J gene: TRBJ1-2
V gene: TRBV20-1
D gene: -
clone size: few
CDR3 length: 14
CDR3 protein: CSARDRSGGRGYTF
CDR3 DNA: TGCAGTGCTAGAGATAGGTCTGGGGGAAGAGGCTACACCTTC

J gene: TRBJ2-7
V gene: TRBV5-6
D gene: -
clone size: many
CDR3 length: 14
CDR3 protein: CASSLEGATYEQYF
CDR3 DNA: TGTGCCAGCAGCTTGGAAGGGGCCACCTACGAGCAGTACTTC

J gene: TRBJ2-5
V gene: TRBV24-1
D gene: -
clone size: -
CDR3 length: 14
CDR3 protein: CATSDTTGEETQYF
CDR3 DNA: TGTGCCACCAGTGATACGACAGGTGAAGAGACCCAGTACTTC

J gene: TRBJ2-1
V gene: TRBV12-3/TRBV12-4
D gene: -
clone size: few
CDR3 length: 14
CDR3 protein: CASRSALSYNEQFF
CDR3 DNA: TGTGCCAGCAGAAGCGCCCTCTCCTACAATGAGCAGTTCTTC

J gene: TRBJ2-4
V gene: TRBV3-1
D gene: -
clone size: few
CDR3 length: 14
CDR3 protein: CASSQVWGDNIQYF
CDR3 DNA: TGTGCCAGCAGCCAAGTCTGGGGGGATAACATTCAGTACTTC

J gene: TRBJ1-2
V gene: TRBV11-2
D gene: -
clone size: few
CDR3 length: 13
CDR3 protein: CASSLGWGYGYTF
CDR3 DNA: TGTGCCAGCAGCTTGGGGTGGGGCTATGGCTACACCTTC

J gene: TRBJ2-1
V gene: TRBV12-3/TRBV12-4
D gene: -
clone size: -
CDR3 length: 15
CDR3 protein: CASSLAGHLYNEQFF
CDR3 DNA: TGTGCCAGCAGTTTGGCCGGACACCTATACAATGAGCAGTTCTTC

J gene: TRBJ2-1
V gene: TRBV7-9
D gene: TRBD2
clone size: few
CDR3 length: 15
CDR3 protein: CASSSGGGGYNEQFF
CDR3 DNA: TGTGCCAGCAGCTCGGGAGGGGGTGGGTACAATGAGCAGTTCTTC

J gene: TRBJ2-4
V gene: TRBV28
D gene: -
clone size: once
CDR3 length: 16
CDR3 protein: CASSPLTRAGSDIQYF
CDR3 DNA: TGTGCCAGCAGTCCGCTTACCCGGGCAGGGTCGGACATTCAGTACTTC

J gene: TRBJ2-1
V gene: TRBV27
D gene: -
clone size: many
CDR3 length: 13
CDR3 protein: CASSADSYNEQFF
CDR3 DNA: TGTGCCAGCAGTGCTGACTCCTACAATGAGCAGTTCTTC

J gene: TRBJ2-1
V gene: TRBV7-9
D gene: TRBD2
clone size: -
CDR3 length: 12
CDR3 protein: CACMTSGNEQFF
CDR3 DNA: TGTGCCTGTATGACTAGCGGGAATGAGCAGTTCTTC

J gene: TRBJ1-1
V gene: TRBV28
D gene: -
clone size: many
CDR3 length: 14
CDR3 protein: CASSRGWGDTEAFF
CDR3 DNA: TGTGCCAGCAGCCGAGGGTGGGGCGACACTGAAGCTTTCTTT

J gene: TRBJ2-7
V gene: TRBV5-1
D gene: -
clone size: many
CDR3 length: 15
CDR3 protein: CASSLVGAPTYEQYF
CDR3 DNA: TGCGCCAGCAGCTTGGTTGGGGCCCCTACCTACGAGCAGTACTTC

J gene: TRBJ2-2
V gene: TRBV28
D gene: TRBD1
clone size: -
CDR3 length: 18
CDR3 protein: CASSFQIGSQGFSGELFF
CDR3 DNA: TGTGCCAGCAGTTTTCAAATAGGTTCACAGGGGTTTTCCGGGGAGCTGTTTTTT

J gene: TRBJ2-3
V gene: TRBV4-3
D gene: -
clone size: many
CDR3 length: 14
CDR3 protein: CASSPGSSTDTQYF
CDR3 DNA: TGCGCCAGCAGCCCCGGCTCTAGCACAGATACGCAGTATTTT

J gene: TRBJ2-2
V gene: TRBV11-2
D gene: -
clone size: -
CDR3 length: 16
CDR3 protein: CASSLIGSGYTGELFF
CDR3 DNA: TGTGCCAGCAGCTTAATCGGGTCGGGATATACCGGGGAGCTGTTTTTT